This entry lists 2 T cell receptor beta chains sequenced from one sample in a study of cytomegalovirus exposure and HLA in healthy donors. Vbeta (60) and Jbeta (13) primers were used in the PCR. Using immunoSEQ multiplex PCR, the repertoire was profiled, and TCRdb retains in-frame clones only, with some absent. The sample comprises about 120,000 clones, 7% to 9.5% of which are singletons, and 5% to 6.5% rests with the top ten. The material sequenced was PBMCs. These receptors came from a woman in her 40s in good health and CMV-seropositive.

The chain links TRBV7-8 to TRBJ1-1; D perhaps matches TRBD1 (5 bases). Between the trimmed V and J ends, which lost 5 bases and 11 bases, there was a span of 21 bases. The V gene's germline CDR1 is SGHVS and CDR2 FQNEAQ. This CDR3 has 14 residues. The CDR3, as DNA: TGTGCCAGCAGCCTACGACAGCCCCGAAAGAGTGCTTTCTTT. Encoded protein: CASSLRQPRKSAFF. Supplemented by reference TRBV7-8 and TRBJ1-1, the full variable domain reads GAGVSQSPRYKVAKRGQDVALRCDPISGHVSLFWYQQALGQGPEFLTYFQNEAQLDKSGLPSDRFFAERPEGSVSTLKIQRTQQEDSAVYLCASSLRQPRKSAFFGQGTRLTVV.

The sample holds a few counts of this clone. This chain joins TRBV4-1 and TRBJ2-7; 8 nucleotides agree with TRBD1. V lost 0 bases and J lost 7; bases outside the gene matches: 8. CDR3 length: 15 amino acids. Germline loops: CDR1 MGHRA, CDR2 YSYEKL. The CDR3 sequence: CASSQEGSGGGEQYF. The DNA for the CDR3 is TGCGCCAGCAGCCAAGAAGGATCAGGGGGCGGGGAGCAGTACTTC.